This T cell receptor beta chain was captured by sequencing in a study of T cell responses to AZD1222 COVID-19 vaccine. Germline V CDR1 and CDR2: MGHDK, SYGVNS. This CDR3 has 14 residues. Between the trimmed V and J ends, which lost 4 bases and 7 bases, there was a span of 11 bases. Analysis merged second doses at about 4 or about 12 weeks. Using immunoSEQ multiplex PCR, the repertoire was profiled, and TCRdb retains in-frame clones only, with some absent. The table records tens of thousands of clones, around 93% of them present only once. This TCR came from an adult who received the AZD1222 COVID-19 vaccine. Sequencing was performed on peripheral blood, taken 28 days after the second AZD1222 dose. J is TRBJ1-6 and V is TRBV25-1; D not certain. The CDR3 DNA is TGTGCCAGCAGTGTGAGGGTGACCAATTCACCCCTCCACTTT. Its translation: CASSVRVTNSPLHF.